Listed below are T cell receptor beta chains from one sample, sequenced in a study of T cells expressing NK-cell markers. Reprocessing the 5' RACE reads, TCRdb reports a single entry for every CDR3 protein and omits DNA. The sample has a few hundred thousand distinct CDR3 sequences. Sequencing was carried out using blood T cells: a sorted CD56 or NKG2C T cell subset, CD4+ or CD8+ T cells, or bulk PBMC T cells (not recorded which). All receptors come from a man aged 18 to 70 in good health. CDR3s include the opening cysteine and the closing phenylalanine or tryptophan.

v_call: TRBV19; j_call: TRBJ2-2; cdr3_aa: CASNEGRSYTGELFF
v_call: TRBV10-3; j_call: TRBJ1-2; cdr3_aa: CAITGDPNYGYTF
v_call: TRBV7-2; j_call: TRBJ2-1; cdr3_aa: CASRRRARASSYNEQFF
v_call: TRBV27; j_call: TRBJ2-1; cdr3_aa: CASSGQPYNEQFF
v_call: TRBV5-6; j_call: TRBJ2-3; cdr3_aa: CASSLVGTSGFTDTQYF
v_call: TRBV5-1; j_call: TRBJ2-3; cdr3_aa: CASSLAPNDRVYSTDTQYF
v_call: TRBV20-1; j_call: TRBJ2-1; cdr3_aa: CSALGLAGGRDEQFF
v_call: TRBV6-1; j_call: TRBJ2-3; cdr3_aa: CASSGDDSTDTQYF
v_call: TRBV27; j_call: TRBJ1-5; cdr3_aa: CASSLSSRGGRRLPQHF
v_call: TRBV5-6; j_call: TRBJ2-5; cdr3_aa: CASSSGTSFKETQYF
v_call: TRBV29-1; j_call: TRBJ1-1; cdr3_aa: CSVEDVKGLNTEAFF
v_call: TRBV5-1; j_call: TRBJ2-7; cdr3_aa: CASSLDSTYSYEQYF
v_call: TRBV5-1; j_call: TRBJ1-1; cdr3_aa: CASSLAAGFGTEAFF
v_call: TRBV6-5; j_call: TRBJ2-7; cdr3_aa: CASSYSSGEQYF